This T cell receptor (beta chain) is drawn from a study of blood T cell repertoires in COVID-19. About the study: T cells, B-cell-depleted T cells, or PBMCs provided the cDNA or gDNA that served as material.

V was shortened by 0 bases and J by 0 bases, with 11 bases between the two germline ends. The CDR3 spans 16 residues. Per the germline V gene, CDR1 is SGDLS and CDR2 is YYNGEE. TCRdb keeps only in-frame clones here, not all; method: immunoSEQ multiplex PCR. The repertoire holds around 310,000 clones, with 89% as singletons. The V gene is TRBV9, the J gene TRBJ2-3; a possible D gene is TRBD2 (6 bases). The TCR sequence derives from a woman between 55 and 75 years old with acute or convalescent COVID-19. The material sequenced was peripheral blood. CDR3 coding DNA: TGTGCCAGCAGCGTAGTAGCGGAGGTTAGCACAGATACGCAGTATTTT. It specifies CASSVVAEVSTDTQYF.